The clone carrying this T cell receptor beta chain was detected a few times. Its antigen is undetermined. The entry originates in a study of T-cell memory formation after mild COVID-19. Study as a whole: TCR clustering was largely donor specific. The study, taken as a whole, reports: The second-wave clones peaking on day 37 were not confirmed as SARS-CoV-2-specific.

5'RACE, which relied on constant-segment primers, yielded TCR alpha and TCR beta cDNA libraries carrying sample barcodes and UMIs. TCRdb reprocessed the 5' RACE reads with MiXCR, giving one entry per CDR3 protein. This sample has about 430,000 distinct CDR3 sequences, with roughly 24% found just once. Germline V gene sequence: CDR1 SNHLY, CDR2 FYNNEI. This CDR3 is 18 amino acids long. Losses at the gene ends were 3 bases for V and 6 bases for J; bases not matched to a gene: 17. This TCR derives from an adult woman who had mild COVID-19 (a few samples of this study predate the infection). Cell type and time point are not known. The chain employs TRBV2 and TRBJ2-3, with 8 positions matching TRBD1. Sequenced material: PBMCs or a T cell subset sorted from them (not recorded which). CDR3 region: CASSDQGARWDVTDTQYF. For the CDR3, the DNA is TGTGCCAGCAGTGACCAGGGGGCGAGGTGGGATGTGACGGATACGCAGTATTTT.